Below are 26 T cell receptor beta chains sequenced from a single sample in a study of shared clonotypes between healthy human individuals. Generated by immunoSEQ multiplex PCR, the TCRdb table keeps only in-frame clones and is missing some. The sample records approximately 1,500,000 clones, roughly 95% being singletons. Sequencing was carried out using naive CD4+ T cells sorted from blood. Described subset: CD45RA+ positively selected. These receptors originate from a man under 40 in good health.

This clone appeared a single time. The CDR3 region has the DNA TGTGCCAGCAGTTTTCCGGGACAGGGGTGGGAGCAGTACTTC. Residues: CASSFPGQGWEQYF. V and J are TRBV7-9 and TRBJ2-7; 10 nucleotides align to TRBD1. The CDR3 is made up of 14 amino acids. The germline V gene encodes CDR1 SEHNR and CDR2 FQNEAQ (reference sequence). Trimming took 6 bases from V and 7 from J; bases not matched to a gene: 9. The full variable domain, in which reference TRBV7-9 and TRBJ2-7 provide the parts outside the CDR3, is DTGVSQNPRHKITKRGQNVTFRCDPISEHNRLYWYRQTLGQGPEFLTYFQNEAQLEKSRLLSDRFSAERPKGSFSTLEIQRTEQGDSAMYLCASSFPGQGWEQYFGPGTRLTVT.

The V and J genes are TRBV7-3 and TRBJ2-2, with D unresolved. V lost 5 bases and J lost 7, with 17 bases in between. Germline CDR1 is SGHTA and CDR2 is FQGTGA. This CDR3 is built from 15 residues. The CDR3 here is CASSPPGGLSGELFF. CDR3 DNA sequence: TGTGCCAGCAGCCCCCCCGGTGGGCTAAGCGGGGAGCTGTTTTTT.

V gene TRBV18 combines with J gene TRBJ1-4; D might be TRBD1 (6 bases). V was trimmed by 4 bases and J by 7 bases, leaving 10 bases between them. Germline lookup yields CDR1 KGHSH and CDR2 LQKENI. The CDR3 consists of 13 residues. The CDR3: CASSQQGIEKLFF. CDR3 sequence (DNA): TGTGCCAGCTCACAACAGGGAATTGAAAAACTGTTTTTT.

The V gene is TRBV28, the J gene TRBJ1-4; 7 bases line up with TRBD1. The V and J ends lost 6 bases and 1 base, in that order; junction bases with no gene match: 5. This CDR3 is 15 amino acids long. Germline V gene data show CDR1 as MDHEN and CDR2 as SYDVKM. The CDR3: CASRRGHGTNEKLFF. The CDR3 coding sequence is TGTGCCAGCAGAAGGGGGCACGGAACTAATGAAAAACTGTTTTTT.

V and J are TRBV5-4 and TRBJ2-5; D may be TRBD2 (6 bases). CDR3 length: 15 amino acids. Germline lookup yields CDR1 SGHNT and CDR2 YYREEE (reference sequence). V was pared by 1 base and J by 4 bases, with 14 bases between. The CDR3 protein is CASSLSWRGGETQYF. The CDR3 DNA follows: TGTGCCAGCAGCTTGTCGTGGAGGGGCGGAGAGACCCAGTACTTC.

The J gene is TRBJ2-1, the V gene TRBV25-1, with 12 nucleotides matching TRBD2. Trimming cost V 1 base and J 8 bases; bases outside gene matches: 6. The CDR3 is 16 amino acids. The germline V gene has CDR1 MGHDK and CDR2 SYGVNS. The chain's CDR3 is CASSESGLAGGDEQFF. The CDR3 nucleotides read TGTGCCAGCAGTGAATCGGGGCTAGCGGGAGGGGATGAGCAGTTCTTC.

This chain connects TRBV5-4 to TRBJ2-3, with 13 bases fitting TRBD2. Germline loops: CDR1 SGHNT, CDR2 YYREEE (reference sequence). The V gene end was trimmed by 4 bases and the J gene end by 6 bases; junction bases not matched to a gene: 8. The CDR3 contains 16 residues. CDR3 DNA sequence: TGTGCCAGCAGCCTCCGGACTAGCGGGAGTTCGGATACGCAGTATTTT. Encoded protein: CASSLRTSGSSDTQYF.

The chain links TRBV18 to TRBJ2-7; 12 bases are a match to TRBD1. CDR3 size: 18 residues. The ends lost 1 base at V and 3 bases at J; junction bases unmatched: 10. Germline loops: CDR1 KGHSH, CDR2 LQKENI. The CDR3 sequence: CASSPRGTGGKTGYEQYF. The CDR3 DNA is TGTGCCAGCTCACCACGGGGGACAGGGGGCAAGACGGGCTACGAGCAGTACTTC.

The chain joins TRBV30 to TRBJ2-1; no definite D call. V gave up 0 bases and J gave up 8 bases, with 5 bases separating them. Germline V gene sequence: CDR1 GTSNPN, CDR2 SVGIG (reference sequence). The CDR3 is 11 residues long. CDR3 nucleotide sequence: TGTGCCTGGAGTGTACGCCATGAGCAGTTCTTC. Its protein product is CAWSVRHEQFF.

This sequence joins TRBV28 and TRBJ2-1; 16 bases line up with TRBD2. There are 19 residues in the CDR3. Trimming at V came to 3 bases and at J to 9 bases, leaving 14 bases not matched to a gene. Germline assignment: CDR1 MDHEN and CDR2 SYDVKM. The CDR3 reads CASSFYHGEGTSGRGEQFF. Here the CDR3 DNA reads TGTGCCAGCAGTTTTTACCACGGGGAGGGGACTAGCGGGAGGGGTGAGCAGTTCTTC.

This clone has just a few counts. This sequence joins TRBV5-1 and TRBJ2-7; 9 positions match TRBD2. With V trimmed by 4 bases and J by 1 base, 6 bases remained unmatched. The germline V gene encodes CDR1 SGHRS and CDR2 YFSETQ. CDR3 length: 15 amino acids. CDR3 amino acids: CASSDASGASYEQYF. The CDR3 DNA is TGCGCCAGCAGCGACGCTAGCGGGGCATCCTACGAGCAGTACTTC.

The CDR3 here is CASSHSPSGWMETQYF. In nucleotides, the CDR3 is TGTGCCAGCAGCCACAGCCCTAGCGGGTGGATGGAGACCCAGTACTTC. V gene TRBV7-2 combines with J gene TRBJ2-5; 8 nucleotides line up with TRBD2. V trimming: 5 bases; J trimming: 5 bases; junction bases outside the gene matches: 13. The CDR3 totals 16 residues. CDR1 SGHTA and CDR2 FQGNSA come from the germline V gene.

The chain is built from TRBV7-9 and TRBJ1-1; D unclear. Germline CDR1 SEHNR, CDR2 FQNEAQ (reference sequence). Trimming left V 4 bases short and J 4 bases short, with 7 bases between. This CDR3 region has 12 residues. CDR3 coding DNA: TGTGCCAGCAGCTACCAGGTCACTGAAGCTTTCTTT. This translates into CASSYQVTEAFF.

V is TRBV5-1 and J is TRBJ2-7, with TRBD1 identical over 7 bases. There are 20 residues in the CDR3. The germline gives CDR1 SGHRS, CDR2 YFSETQ. The V gene end was trimmed by 0 bases and the J gene end by 4 bases; junction bases not matched to a gene: 22. The CDR3 nucleotides read TGCGCCAGCAGCTTGGGTCGGGGACAGCCCGAAGTAGAACTTTCGTACGAGCAGTACTTC. Amino acids: CASSLGRGQPEVELSYEQYF. Full variable domain (rest looked up from reference TRBV5-1 and TRBJ2-7): KAGVTQTPRYLIKTRGQQVTLSCSPISGHRSVSWYQQTPGQGLQFLFEYFSETQRNKGNFPGRFSGRQFSNSRSEMNVSTLELGDSALYLCASSLGRGQPEVELSYEQYFGPGTRLTVT.

This chain connects TRBV7-8 to TRBJ2-7, with 11 positions matching TRBD1. J lost 6 bases, V lost 3 bases, and 4 bases had no gene match. CDR1 and CDR2 (germline): SGHVS, FQNEAQ. This CDR3 has 14 amino acids. CDR3 region: CASSLDRGRPEQYF. CDR3 DNA sequence: TGTGCCAGCAGCTTGGACAGGGGGCGCCCCGAGCAGTACTTC.

Worth noting for this clone: Other DNA sequences in the sample encode the same CDR3. This rearrangement joins TRBV18 to TRBJ2-2; no firm D call. Germline V gives CDR1 KGHSH, CDR2 LQKENI. The CDR3 runs to 13 residues. Trimming removed 2 bases from V and 5 bases from J, with 6 bases in between. The CDR3 sequence is CASSPGVTGELFF. The DNA for the CDR3 is TGTGCCAGCTCACCAGGGGTTACCGGGGAGCTGTTTTTT. The variable domain in full, with the rest retrieved from reference TRBV18 and TRBJ2-2, is NAGVMQNPRHLVRRRGQEARLRCSPMKGHSHVYWYRQLPEEGLKFMVYLQKENIIDESGMPKERFSAEFPKEGPSILRIQQVVRGDSAAYFCASSPGVTGELFFGEGSRLTVL.

Here the CDR3 DNA reads TGTGCCAGCAGCTTCCCGGGACAGGGGAGAGGGAATGAGCAGTTCTTC. Translating it yields CASSFPGQGRGNEQFF. This chain links TRBV5-5 with TRBJ2-1; TRBD1 aligns across 10 bases. This CDR3 is 16 amino acids long. V lost 2 bases to trimming and J lost 7 bases; unmatched junction nucleotides: 9. Germline values: CDR1 SGHKS, CDR2 YYEKEE (reference sequence).

This chain links TRBV7-2 with TRBJ2-7, with D maybe TRBD2 (5 bases). V gave up 1 base and J gave up 3 bases, with 13 bases separating them. Per germline, CDR1 SGHTA and CDR2 FQGNSA. This CDR3 is 15 amino acids long. The CDR3 DNA is TGTGCCAGCAGCTTAGGCCCCCCAGGAGGCTACGAGCAGTACTTC. The encoded protein is CASSLGPPGGYEQYF.

The V call is TRBV6-6, the J call TRBJ2-2; D may be TRBD2 (6 bases). Trimming took 11 bases from V and 0 from J, leaving 13 bases between them. This CDR3 has 14 amino acids. Germline V gives CDR1 MNHNY, CDR2 SVGAGI (reference sequence). As DNA, the CDR3 is TGTGCCGGATGGAGGGGCGCGAACACCGGGGAGCTGTTTTTT. This sequence encodes CAGWRGANTGELFF.

The gene calls are TRBV7-2 and TRBJ2-7; D might be TRBD1 (5 bases). The germline V gene encodes CDR1 SGHTA and CDR2 FQGNSA. Trimming took 0 bases from V and 3 from J, leaving 6 bases between them. The CDR3 length is 13 residues. The CDR3 loop reads CASSLAQGYEQYF. DNA of the CDR3: TGTGCCAGCAGCTTAGCCCAGGGCTACGAGCAGTACTTC. Using reference TRBV7-2 and TRBJ2-7 for the parts outside the CDR3, the full variable domain is GAGVSQSPSNKVTEKGKDVELRCDPISGHTALYWYRQSLGQGLEFLIYFQGNSAPDKSGLPSDRFSAERTGGSVSTLTIQRTQQEDSAVYLCASSLAQGYEQYFGPGTRLTVT.

This clone has a handful of counts. The chain combines TRBV6-5 with TRBJ2-7, with 7 bases matching TRBD1. Germline V gene lookup returns CDR1 MNHEY and CDR2 SVGAGI. V gave up 5 bases and J gave up 8 bases; unmatched junction bases: 6. This CDR3 is built from 12 residues. Written as DNA, the CDR3 is TGTGCCAGCAGTCAAGGACAGGCCAAGCAGTACTTC. Its translation: CASSQGQAKQYF.

This sequence joins TRBV19 and TRBJ2-7, with D possibly matching TRBD2 (6 bases). Looked up from germline, CDR1 is LNHDA and CDR2 is SQIVND (reference sequence). The CDR3 totals 13 residues. V lost 4 bases and J 4 bases, leaving 11 bases between the germline ends. The CDR3 sequence is CASSTGRGYEQYF. The CDR3 DNA is TGTGCCAGTAGTACCGGCCGGGGGTACGAGCAGTACTTC.

This sequence joins TRBV28 and TRBJ2-2; D may be TRBD1 (5 bases). This CDR3 is built from 14 residues. Looked up from germline, CDR1 is MDHEN and CDR2 is SYDVKM. V lost 6 bases, J lost 5 bases, and 13 bases lay in between. In DNA form, the CDR3 reads TGTGCCAGCAGCAAACAGGCGTCGACCGGGGAGCTGTTTTTT. Protein sequence: CASSKQASTGELFF.

The J gene is TRBJ2-3, the V gene TRBV14; 14 bases are a match to TRBD2. V gave up 4 bases and J gave up 3 bases; unmatched junction bases: 9. Looked up from germline, CDR1 is SGHDN and CDR2 is FVKESK. The CDR3 totals 18 residues. The CDR3 spells CASSRRLAGGPRTDTQYF. For the CDR3, the DNA is TGTGCCAGCAGCCGGCGACTAGCGGGAGGGCCTCGGACAGATACGCAGTATTTT.

The chain joins TRBV27 to TRBJ2-7; D possibly uses TRBD1 or TRBD2 (6 bases each). Germline V gives CDR1 MNHEY, CDR2 SMNVEV (reference sequence). The CDR3 totals 14 residues. Between the trimmed V and J ends, which lost 3 bases and 7 bases, there was a span of 16 bases. The CDR3 DNA is TGTGCCAGCAGTTTCCGCAGGGGAGGTGGAGAGCAGTACTTC. This encodes CASSFRRGGGEQYF.

This sequence joins TRBV6-5 and TRBJ2-3; TRBD1 agrees at 7 bases. The CDR3 is made up of 16 amino acids. Germline V gives CDR1 MNHEY, CDR2 SVGAGI. J was trimmed by 6 bases and V by 2 bases; bases with no gene match: 11. Here the CDR3 DNA reads TGTGCCAGCAGTTACCTCGGGACAGTCCGGAGGGATACGCAGTATTTT. This codes for CASSYLGTVRRDTQYF.